This TCR beta chain came from a study of shared clonotypes between healthy human individuals. TCRdb's table, derived via immunoSEQ multiplex PCR, lists solely in-frame clones and lacks some. The sample includes about 2.3 million clones, roughly 93% of them seen just once. In the CD4+ fraction, cells were divided into CD45RA+ naive and CD45RA-negative memory subsets. Notes on the study in general: Between a few donors, naive CD4 clonotypes were shared at a level of roughly 5.5%. Against clonotypes common to all four donors, non-shared ones had lower generation probabilities.

This clone has just one count. Its cognate antigen is unknown. Other DNA sequences in the sample encode the same CDR3. The sample was naive CD4+ T cells from PBMCs. Sample subset: CD45RA+ positively selected. The clonotype was recovered from a young man in good health. Some clones in this sample may be carry-over from other donors' samples.

CDR3 residues: CATSRDRGQGYEQYF. The CDR3 DNA reads TGTGCCACCAGCAGAGATCGAGGGCAGGGCTACGAGCAGTACTTC. The J gene is TRBJ2-7, the V gene TRBV15, with D possibly called TRBD1 or TRBD2 (5 bases each). CDR3 length equals 15 residues. The germline gives CDR1 LNHNV, CDR2 YYDKDF (reference sequence). Trimming left V 0 bases short and J 3 bases short, with 12 bases between.